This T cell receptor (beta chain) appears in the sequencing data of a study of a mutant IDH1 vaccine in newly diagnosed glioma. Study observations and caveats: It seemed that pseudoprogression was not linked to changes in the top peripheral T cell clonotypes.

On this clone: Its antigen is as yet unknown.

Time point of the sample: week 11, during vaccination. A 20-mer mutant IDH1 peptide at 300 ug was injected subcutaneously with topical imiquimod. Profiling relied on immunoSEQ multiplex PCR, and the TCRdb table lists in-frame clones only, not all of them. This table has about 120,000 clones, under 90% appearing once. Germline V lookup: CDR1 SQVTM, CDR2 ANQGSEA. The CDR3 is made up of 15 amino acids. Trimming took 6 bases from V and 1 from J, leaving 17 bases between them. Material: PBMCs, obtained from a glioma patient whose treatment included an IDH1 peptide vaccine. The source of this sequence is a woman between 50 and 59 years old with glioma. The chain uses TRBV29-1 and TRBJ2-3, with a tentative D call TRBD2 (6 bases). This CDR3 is CSVAVLAPRTDTQYF. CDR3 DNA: TGCAGCGTCGCCGTTCTAGCGCCGCGCACAGATACGCAGTATTTT.